This is a list of T cell receptor beta chains from one sample in a study of blood T cell repertoires in COVID-19. The data were produced by immunoSEQ multiplex PCR, yet TCRdb's version contains in-frame clones alone and is incomplete. The sample shows roughly 300,000 clones, roughly 86% of them seen only once. Specimen: peripheral blood. The origin of the receptors is a woman aged 45-59 years who had recovered from COVID-19. The CDR3 runs from the conserved cysteine through the conserved F or W. D genes are given only for firm matches. Some rows mark clone size as missing; the rest say once, few, many or name a class of expanded clone.

v_gene: TRBV28
j_gene: TRBJ1-2
d_gene: TRBD1
abundance: once
CDR3nt: TGTGCCAGCAGCCCCACAGGGGAATTTGGCTACACCTTC
CDR3aa: CASSPTGEFGYTF

v_gene: TRBV6-5
j_gene: TRBJ2-7
d_gene: -
abundance: -
CDR3nt: TGTGCCGGGGGGTTCCCCTCGGACGAGCAGTACTTC
CDR3aa: CAGGFPSDEQYF

v_gene: TRBV21-1
j_gene: TRBJ2-2
d_gene: -
abundance: -
CDR3nt: TGTGCCAGCAGCACTAGGACACACGACCCCCCCGGGGAGCTGTTTTTT
CDR3aa: CASSTRTHDPPGELFF

v_gene: TRBV3-1/TRBV3-2
j_gene: TRBJ1-6
d_gene: TRBD1
abundance: -
CDR3nt: TGTGCCAGCAGCCAAGATAGTGGCTGGACAGGGTTAGTCTGGGCGGCCCCCCTCAATTCACCCCTCCACTTT
CDR3aa: CASSQDSGWTGLVWAAPLNSPLHF

v_gene: TRBV6-5
j_gene: TRBJ2-7
d_gene: TRBD2
abundance: -
CDR3nt: TGTGCCAGCAGTTCCCGGGGGGGCTCGTACGAGCAGTACTTC
CDR3aa: CASSSRGGSYEQYF

v_gene: TRBV5-1
j_gene: TRBJ2-5
d_gene: TRBD1
abundance: -
CDR3nt: TGCGCCAGCAGCTCCGGACAGGGGGCGAAGGAGACCCAGTACTTC
CDR3aa: CASSSGQGAKETQYF

v_gene: TRBV4-2
j_gene: TRBJ2-2
d_gene: -
abundance: -
CDR3nt: TGTGCCAGCAGCCAAGAGCCCACCGGGACTCTTGGCACCGGGGAGCTGTTTTTT
CDR3aa: CASSQEPTGTLGTGELFF

v_gene: TRBV6-2/TRBV6-3
j_gene: TRBJ1-1
d_gene: -
abundance: -
CDR3nt: TGTGCCAGCAGTTACGGTATAACAGGCGAAGCTTTCTTT
CDR3aa: CASSYGITGEAFF

v_gene: TRBV19
j_gene: TRBJ2-4
d_gene: TRBD2
abundance: -
CDR3nt: TGTGCCAGTAGTATAGTTTCTAGCGGGAGACACGGGGGAGCCAAAAACATTCAGTACTTC
CDR3aa: CASSIVSSGRHGGAKNIQYF

v_gene: TRBV3-1/TRBV3-2
j_gene: TRBJ1-2
d_gene: TRBD1
abundance: -
CDR3nt: TGTGCCAGCAGACAAAACGGGACAGGGGGCTCTGGCTACACCTTC
CDR3aa: CASRQNGTGGSGYTF

v_gene: TRBV2
j_gene: TRBJ1-3
d_gene: -
abundance: -
CDR3nt: TGTGCCAGCAGGACAGACATCTCTGGAAACACCATATATTTT
CDR3aa: CASRTDISGNTIYF